These 32 T cell receptor beta chains came from one sample sequenced in a study of blood T cell repertoires in COVID-19. Clones were read by immunoSEQ multiplex PCR, and TCRdb kept only the in-frame ones, dropping some. The sample holds almost 200,000 clones; roughly 90% are singletons and the top ten take approximately 8.2%. Specimen: PBMCs or T cells enriched from blood (not recorded which). The receptors were sampled from a woman aged 18-30 years who had recovered from COVID-19.

The chain is built from TRBV28 and TRBJ1-2; 7 bases are a match to TRBD1. Germline assignment: CDR1 MDHEN and CDR2 SYDVKM. The CDR3 runs 14 residues. V lost 3 bases, J lost 8 bases, and 9 bases stayed unmatched. The CDR3 DNA reads TGTGCCAGCAGTTTTCTTGGACAGGCGCGGGGCTACACCTTC. Its translation is CASSFLGQARGYTF.

The chain joins TRBV10-3 to TRBJ1-3; 8 nucleotides line up with TRBD1. The J segment lost 0 bases and the V segment lost 10 bases, leaving 14 bases of the junction unmatched. CDR3 length: 17 residues. In germline, CDR1 is ENHRY, CDR2 SYGVKD. Written as DNA, the CDR3 is TGTGCCACCTCGCGGCTAGGGACAGGCCCCTCTGGAAACACCATATATTTT. Amino acids: CATSRLGTGPSGNTIYF.

The chain is built from TRBV19 and TRBJ1-2, with a weak D call TRBD1 (5 bases). The V gene's germline CDR1 is LNHDA and CDR2 SQIVND (reference sequence). V lost 3 bases to trimming and J lost 2 bases, with 7 bases between them. The CDR3 totals 13 residues. This CDR3 is CASSIDRNYGYTF. CDR3 DNA: TGTGCCAGTAGTATCGACAGAAACTATGGCTACACCTTC.

V gene TRBV21-1 combines with J gene TRBJ2-7; the table gives TRBD1 as D, unverified against the DNA. TRBV21-1 is a pseudogene. There are 16 residues in the CDR3. The CDR3 sequence is CASSTPQGASSYEQYF. CDR3 nucleotide sequence: TGTGCCAGCAGCACGCCACAGGGGGCGTCGTCCTACGAGCAGTACTTC.

This clone was recorded once. The chain recombines TRBV7-6 with TRBJ2-3, with D perhaps matching TRBD1 (5 bases). Trimming took 5 bases from V and 9 from J, leaving 15 bases between them. The CDR3 extends over 13 amino acids. The V gene's germline CDR1 is SGHVS and CDR2 FNYEAQ. The CDR3 bases are TGTGCCAGCAGCCCTAGTGTCCAGGGCACGCAGTATTTT. Its protein is CASSPSVQGTQYF.

The DNA of the CDR3 is TGCGCCAGCAGCTTATCTAGCGGGGGCACAGATACGCAGTATTTT. Translating gives CASSLSSGGTDTQYF. V usage is TRBV5-1 and J usage is TRBJ2-3; TRBD2 agrees at 9 bases. Trimming at V came to 2 bases and at J to 1 base, leaving 2 bases not matched to a gene. The CDR3 consists of 15 residues. Germline loops: CDR1 SGHRS, CDR2 YFSETQ.

As DNA, the CDR3 is TGTGCCAGCACCCACGGGACAGTCGGCGAGCAGTACTTC. Protein product: CASTHGTVGEQYF. The chain links TRBV5-4 to TRBJ2-7; 7 bases map to TRBD1. V lost 6 bases to trimming and J lost 6 bases; unmatched junction nucleotides: 9. This CDR3 region has 13 residues. Germline CDR1 and CDR2: SGHNT and YYREEE (reference sequence). The full variable domain, in which reference TRBV5-4 and TRBJ2-7 provide the parts outside the CDR3, is ETGVTQSPTHLIKTRGQQVTLRCSSQSGHNTVSWYQQALGQGPQFIFQYYREEENGRGNFPPRFSGLQFPNYSSELNVNALELDDSALYLCASTHGTVGEQYFGPGTRLTVT.

The chain employs TRBV11-2 and TRBJ1-2; D not resolved. The CDR3 totals 13 residues. The germline V gene has CDR1 SGHAT and CDR2 FQNNGV. V was shortened by 1 base and J by 8 bases, with 11 bases between the two germline ends. The CDR3 DNA follows: TGTGCCAGCAGCTTAGTTGTGTTCCAAGGCTACACCTTC. This gives the protein CASSLVVFQGYTF. The full variable domain, in which reference TRBV11-2 and TRBJ1-2 provide the parts outside the CDR3, is EAGVAQSPRYKIIEKRQSVAFWCNPISGHATLYWYQQILGQGPKLLIQFQNNGVVDDSQLPKDRFSAERLKGVDSTLKIQPAKLEDSAVYLCASSLVVFQGYTFGSGTRLTVV.

This clone was detected a few times. V gene TRBV9 combines with J gene TRBJ1-1; tentative D call: TRBD1 (6 bases). Germline values: CDR1 SGDLS, CDR2 YYNGEE. The germline V and J ends were trimmed by 3 bases and 6 bases, with 21 bases remaining between them. The CDR3 covers 16 residues. For the CDR3, the DNA is TGTGCCAGCAGCGAGCCGGAAGGGGGGGCGAGGGCTGAAGCTTTCTTT. Protein: CASSEPEGGARAEAFF.

This clone turned up a few times. The chain carries TRBV5-8 and TRBJ1-4; D is perhaps TRBD1 (6 bases). Trimming removed 0 bases from V and 1 base from J, with 13 bases in between. The CDR3 contains 17 residues. From germline, CDR1 is SGHTS and CDR2 YDEGEE. The CDR3 coding sequence is TGTGCCAGCAGCTTGGCCGGAAGGGGGGGAACTAATGAAAAACTGTTTTTT. Translation gives CASSLAGRGGTNEKLFF.

The chain joins TRBV7-9 to TRBJ2-7; weak D call: TRBD2 (6 bases). V was clipped by 5 bases and J by 2 bases, with 7 bases between them. CDR3 size: 12 residues. Germline V gives CDR1 SEHNR, CDR2 FQNEAQ (reference sequence). Here the CDR3 DNA reads TGTGCCAGCAGCGGCGGGACCTACGAGCAGTACTTC. It translates to CASSGGTYEQYF.

The V call is TRBV18, the J call TRBJ1-6; 9 positions match TRBD1. The junction had 6 bases not matched to a gene; V was cut back by 4 bases and J by 5 bases. Germline V gene sequence: CDR1 KGHSH, CDR2 LQKENI. The CDR3 spans 16 residues. Here the CDR3 reads CASSHRDRANNSPLHF. As DNA, the CDR3 is TGTGCCAGCTCACACCGGGACAGGGCCAATAATTCACCCCTCCACTTT.

The CDR3: CASSPGQAGKLFF. In nucleotides, the CDR3 is TGTGCCAGCAGCCCAGGACAGGCGGGAAAACTGTTTTTT. The J gene is TRBJ1-4, the V gene TRBV7-2; 7 bases line up with TRBD1. J was trimmed by 10 bases and V by 5 bases; bases with no gene match: 7. This CDR3 spans 13 amino acids. Germline V gives CDR1 SGHTA, CDR2 FQGNSA.

The CDR3 loop is CASSLAMTAGYTQYF. CDR3 bases: TGTGCCAGCAGCTTAGCTATGACAGCCGGGTATACGCAGTATTTT. The chain uses TRBV7-2 and TRBJ2-3; perhaps TRBD1 as D (5 bases). The V gene lost 0 bases and the J gene lost 7 bases, with 14 bases spanning the gap. The germline gives CDR1 SGHTA, CDR2 FQGNSA. The CDR3 contains 15 residues.

The chain recombines TRBV2 with TRBJ1-5; D unresolved. The CDR3 loop spans 15 amino acids. The V end lost 6 bases, the J end lost 0 bases, and 12 bases lay between the germline ends. Germline-derived CDR1 and CDR2 are SNHLY and FYNNEI. The CDR3 sequence: CASREEPYSNQPQHF. The CDR3 nucleotides read TGTGCCAGCAGAGAGGAACCCTATAGCAATCAGCCCCAGCATTTT. The variable domain in full, with the rest retrieved from reference TRBV2 and TRBJ1-5, is EPEVTQTPSHQVTQMGQEVILRCVPISNHLYFYWYRQILGQKVEFLVSFYNNEISEKSEIFDDQFSVERPDGSNFTLKIRSTKLEDSAMYFCASREEPYSNQPQHFGDGTRLSIL.

This chain links TRBV2 with TRBJ2-2; the match to TRBD1 covers 8 bases. Trimming cost V 7 bases and J 7 bases; bases outside gene matches: 14. This CDR3 has 16 amino acids. The germline V gene has CDR1 SNHLY and CDR2 FYNNEI. For the CDR3, the DNA is TGTGCCAGCAACCTGAGGGGACAGGCCTTAGGCGGGGAGCTGTTTTTT. Translating gives CASNLRGQALGGELFF.

This chain uses TRBV5-8 with TRBJ1-2, with D tentatively TRBD1 (5 bases). Germline values: CDR1 SGHTS, CDR2 YDEGEE. V was shortened by 3 bases and J by 5 bases, with 8 bases between the two germline ends. The CDR3 runs 12 residues. The CDR3 region has the DNA TGTGCCAGCAGCTACGACAGTTATGGCTACACCTTC. Its translation is CASSYDSYGYTF.

V gene TRBV27 combines with J gene TRBJ2-1, with 8 bases aligning to TRBD2. The CDR3 sequence is 13 residues long. V shed 10 bases and J 10 bases; nucleotides not matched to a gene: 12. Germline V gives CDR1 MNHEY, CDR2 SMNVEV (reference sequence). The CDR3 region has the DNA TGTGCCACCTCAATGGGCGGGGGGTCGGAGCAGTTCTTC. Translation gives CATSMGGGSEQFF.

This sequence joins TRBV10-3 and TRBJ2-7; TRBD1 aligns across 8 bases. Germline V gives CDR1 ENHRY, CDR2 SYGVKD. CDR3 length: 16 amino acids. The V and J ends lost 2 bases and 2 bases, in that order; junction bases with no gene match: 8. The CDR3 here is CAISEGGQGAAYEQYF. Written as DNA, the CDR3 is TGTGCCATCAGTGAGGGGGGGCAGGGGGCCGCCTACGAGCAGTACTTC.

The chain links TRBV5-6 to TRBJ1-2; D is ambiguous. Germline loops: CDR1 SGHDT, CDR2 YYEEEE. This CDR3 is built from 13 residues. V shed 4 bases and J shed 4 bases, with 11 bases lying between them. The CDR3 loop reads CASSHRRGYGYTF. CDR3 nucleotides: TGTGCCAGCAGCCATCGTCGGGGCTATGGCTACACCTTC. Variable domain in full (rest from reference TRBV5-6 and TRBJ1-2): DAGVTQSPTHLIKTRGQQVTLRCSPKSGHDTVSWYQQALGQGPQFIFQYYEEEERQRGNFPDRFSGHQFPNYSSELNVNALLLGDSALYLCASSHRRGYGYTFGSGTRLTVV.

In its sample, this clone was seen a few times. The chain combines TRBV25-1 with TRBJ2-7, with 11 bases aligning to TRBD1. In germline, CDR1 is MGHDK, CDR2 SYGVNS. The V segment lost 4 bases and the J segment 6 bases; nucleotides outside the gene matches: 5. CDR3 length equals 14 residues. This CDR3 reads CASSASDRGREQYF. CDR3 nucleotide sequence: TGTGCCAGCAGTGCCTCGGACAGGGGGCGCGAGCAGTACTTC.

The chain uses TRBV28 and TRBJ1-2, with TRBD1 identical over 9 bases. The trim removed 8 bases at V and 9 bases at J, leaving 10 bases unmatched. The germline V gene encodes CDR1 MDHEN and CDR2 SYDVKM. This CDR3 contains 13 residues. The CDR3 protein is CASGDRVRRRYTF. CDR3 in DNA: TGTGCCAGCGGGGACAGGGTTCGGAGGCGCTACACCTTC.

V is TRBV5-1 and J is TRBJ2-5; tentatively, D is TRBD2 (5 bases). The CDR3 runs 13 residues. Germline V gives CDR1 SGHRS, CDR2 YFSETQ. V lost 0 bases and J lost 4, with 7 bases in between. The CDR3 sequence is CASSLVTRETQYF. The DNA of the CDR3 is TGCGCCAGCAGCTTGGTTACTAGAGAGACCCAGTACTTC. The complete variable domain, with remaining parts taken from reference TRBV5-1 and TRBJ2-5, reads KAGVTQTPRYLIKTRGQQVTLSCSPISGHRSVSWYQQTPGQGLQFLFEYFSETQRNKGNFPGRFSGRQFSNSRSEMNVSTLELGDSALYLCASSLVTRETQYFGPGTRLLVL.

J is TRBJ1-1 and V is TRBV11-2; TRBD1 aligns across 10 bases. Trimming at V came to 1 base and at J to 5 bases, leaving 7 bases not matched to a gene. CDR3 size: 16 residues. Per germline, CDR1 SGHAT and CDR2 FQNNGV. CDR3 loop: CASSLGRDRGGTEAFF. CDR3 DNA sequence: TGTGCCAGCAGCTTAGGGCGGGACAGGGGAGGAACTGAAGCTTTCTTT.

The chain uses TRBV5-4 and TRBJ1-2; no clear D. The V end lost 0 bases, the J end lost 5 bases, and 5 bases lay between the germline ends. The CDR3 loop spans 12 amino acids. CDR1 SGHNT and CDR2 YYREEE come from the germline V gene (reference sequence). CDR3 sequence (DNA): TGTGCCAGCAGCTTGGCCGGGTATGGCTACACCTTC. It is translated as CASSLAGYGYTF. Full variable domain (missing parts from reference TRBV5-4 and TRBJ1-2): ETGVTQSPTHLIKTRGQQVTLRCSSQSGHNTVSWYQQALGQGPQFIFQYYREEENGRGNFPPRFSGLQFPNYSSELNVNALELDDSALYLCASSLAGYGYTFGSGTRLTVV.

The V and J genes are TRBV3-1 (or the pseudogene TRBV3-2) and TRBJ1-2; D uncertain. V shed 2 bases and J shed 4 bases, with 14 bases lying between them. CDR1 LGHDT and CDR2 YNNKEL come from the germline V gene (reference sequence). This CDR3 has 15 amino acids. CDR3 loop: CASSQRGAESYGYTF. The CDR3, as DNA: TGTGCCAGCAGCCAACGGGGAGCCGAATCCTATGGCTACACCTTC.

The genes are TRBV15 and TRBJ1-4; weak D call: TRBD1 (6 bases). In germline, CDR1 is LNHNV, CDR2 YYDKDF (reference sequence). V was trimmed by 0 bases and J by 7 bases, leaving 12 bases between them. This CDR3 has 15 amino acids. CDR3 DNA: TGTGCCACCAGCAGAGACAGGGGAACGAGTGAAAAACTGTTTTTT. Amino acids: CATSRDRGTSEKLFF.

The chain couples TRBV5-1 to TRBJ2-3, with D possibly TRBD2 on 5 matching bases. Germline loops: CDR1 SGHRS, CDR2 YFSETQ. V was clipped by 4 bases and J by 5 bases, with 14 bases between them. The CDR3 length is 14 residues. CDR3 sequence (DNA): TGCGCCAGCAGCACCGGGAACCTCAGAGATACGCAGTATTTT. Translated, it gives CASSTGNLRDTQYF. The variable domain in full, completed from reference TRBV5-1 and TRBJ2-3, reads KAGVTQTPRYLIKTRGQQVTLSCSPISGHRSVSWYQQTPGQGLQFLFEYFSETQRNKGNFPGRFSGRQFSNSRSEMNVSTLELGDSALYLCASSTGNLRDTQYFGPGTRLTVL.

This chain links TRBV18 with TRBJ1-2, with TRBD1 matching 9 bases. Looked up from germline, CDR1 is KGHSH and CDR2 is LQKENI. This CDR3 contains 15 residues. V shed 1 base and J 7 bases; nucleotides not matched to a gene: 7. CDR3 protein: CASSPLTGGGGGYTF. The CDR3 DNA reads as TGTGCCAGCTCACCACTGACAGGGGGTGGAGGTGGCTACACCTTC.

The sample holds one count of this clone. This chain connects TRBV30 to TRBJ1-2; possibly TRBD1 for D (5 bases). Per germline, CDR1 GTSNPN and CDR2 SVGIG (reference sequence). Trimming left V 4 bases short and J 7 bases short, with 10 bases between. CDR3 size: 11 residues. The CDR3 DNA is TGTGCCTGGACGGTCGGGGGTGGCTACACCTTC. This gives the protein CAWTVGGGYTF.

The DNA of the CDR3 is TGTGCCAGCAGTGAGGGTCCCAGACTAGCAGAGGATACGCAGTATTTT. Encoded protein: CASSEGPRLAEDTQYF. The rearrangement uses TRBV28 and TRBJ2-3; 7 positions match TRBD2. The germline V gene encodes CDR1 MDHEN and CDR2 SYDVKM. V shed 5 bases and J 6 bases; nucleotides not matched to a gene: 14. This CDR3 region has 16 residues.

J is TRBJ1-3 and V is TRBV29-1, with a weak D call TRBD1 (5 bases). V dropped 4 bases and J dropped 0 bases, with 13 bases sitting between them. The CDR3 is 15 amino acids. Germline V gene lookup returns CDR1 SQVTM and CDR2 ANQGSEA. CDR3 region: CSVAQATLSGNTIYF. DNA of the CDR3: TGCAGCGTTGCACAGGCCACCCTCTCTGGAAACACCATATATTTT. Full variable domain (remainder filled in from reference TRBV29-1 and TRBJ1-3): SAVISQKPSRDICQRGTSLTIQCQVDSQVTMMFWYRQQPGQSLTLIATANQGSEATYESGFVIDKFPISRPNLTFSTLTVSNMSPEDSSIYLCSVAQATLSGNTIYFGEGSWLTVV.